These T cell receptor beta chains were read from a single sample in a study of T cell clusters in autoimmune cytopenias. Using the multiplex PCR reads, TCRdb records one entry per CDR3 protein without DNA. This table holds thousands of distinct CDR3 sequences. The sample comprised peripheral blood. The receptors here all came from a human donor with an autoimmune cytopenia or autoimmune hepatitis (not recorded which). CDR3s include the opening cysteine and the closing phenylalanine or tryptophan. Clone sizes are shown as once, few or many counts, or a class when the clone is expanded.

v_call	j_call	clone_size	cdr3_aa
TRBV19	TRBJ2-1	medium-sized	CASSIRADYGNEQFF
TRBV5-6	TRBJ1-1	medium-sized	CASSPELGWTEAFF
TRBV5-6	TRBJ2-5	medium-sized	CASSPDAHGTQYF
TRBV14	TRBJ1-1	medium-sized	CASSQVKGEAFF
TRBV6-5	TRBJ2-6	medium-sized	CASSYRPGSGANVLTF
TRBV29-1	TRBJ1-1	medium-sized	CSVTGGRVWRTEAFF
TRBV7-9	TRBJ1-5	medium-sized	CASSVGGTGDQPQHF
TRBV7-2	TRBJ2-1	medium-sized	CASSFLGGPSEQFF
TRBV27	TRBJ2-3	medium-sized	CASSPRDRSTDTQYF
TRBV7-2	TRBJ2-5	medium-sized	CASRSGLRNEQFF
TRBV5-1	TRBJ1-1	medium-sized	CASSLVADEAFF
TRBV29-1	TRBJ2-3	medium-sized	CSVDPRDRGTDTQYF
TRBV29-1	TRBJ1-1	large	CSVEGGHMNTEAFF
TRBV7-9	TRBJ2-5	medium-sized	CASSLPRQKETQYF
TRBV27	TRBJ2-1	medium-sized	CASSQTGEWSYNEQFF
TRBV5-5	TRBJ1-2	medium-sized	CASSPTGTMNYGYTF
TRBV30	TRBJ2-3	medium-sized	CAWAKTGPDPRTQYF
TRBV7-6	TRBJ2-3	medium-sized	CASSLLPKGATDTQYF
TRBV28	TRBJ1-2	medium-sized	CASTFRPSFPGYTF
TRBV19	TRBJ2-2	medium-sized	CASSIGTPGELFF
TRBV29-1	TRBJ2-5	medium-sized	CSVAGLAGETQYF
TRBV20-1	TRBJ2-7	medium-sized	CSARALLREGTYEQYF
TRBV6-5	TRBJ2-5	medium-sized	CASSPTGTSGEETQYF
TRBV7-2	TRBJ1-2	medium-sized	CASSFRGNYGYTF
TRBV29-1	TRBJ2-7	medium-sized	CSASPSGGPSEQYF
TRBV5-1	TRBJ1-2	medium-sized	CASSLWGMDGYTF
TRBV29-1	TRBJ2-3	medium-sized	CSVEGPDTQYF
TRBV7-3	TRBJ2-1	large	CASSLGLSEQFF
TRBV6-5	TRBJ2-1	medium-sized	CASSDRTSGRREQFF
TRBV30	TRBJ2-1	medium-sized	CAWSPVGRTGVRTYNEQFF
TRBV7-9	TRBJ2-2	medium-sized	CASSHPSGIYTGELFF
TRBV7-3	TRBJ2-3	medium-sized	CASSFRGSDTQYF
TRBV11-2	TRBJ2-1	medium-sized	CASSLYRDEQFF
TRBV7-9	TRBJ2-3	medium-sized	CASSLARLVNTQYF
TRBV7-2	TRBJ2-1	medium-sized	CASSFPPGSSARNEQFF
TRBV27	TRBJ2-7	medium-sized	CASSINRDRGYEQYF
TRBV27	TRBJ1-2	medium-sized	CASSLSAGTGPANYGYTF
TRBV30	TRBJ1-1	medium-sized	CAWGLWIGEAFF
TRBV12-3/TRBV12-4	TRBJ1-1	medium-sized	CASSLMASEAFF
TRBV7-9	TRBJ2-2	medium-sized	CASSSLWGGPNTGELFF
TRBV5-6	TRBJ1-1	medium-sized	CASSREGVDTEAFF
TRBV6-5	TRBJ2-6	medium-sized	CASSPDRMPANVLTF
TRBV18	TRBJ1-2	medium-sized	CASSPQDRPNYGYTF
TRBV10-3	TRBJ2-5	medium-sized	CAISGTGKGRETQYF
TRBV21-1	TRBJ2-7	medium-sized	CASSKERAPTYEQYF
TRBV27	TRBJ2-4	medium-sized	CASSDRAKNIQYF
TRBV6-2/TRBV6-3	TRBJ2-2	medium-sized	CASSYSGTGELFF
TRBV30	TRBJ2-1	medium-sized	CAWNVWGYSDYNEQFF
TRBV20-1	TRBJ1-1	medium-sized	CSARTVNTEAFF
TRBV7-2	TRBJ2-1	medium-sized	CASSGRTRSNEQFF
TRBV27	TRBJ2-5	medium-sized	CASSLRGTSWLARETQYF
TRBV5-4	TRBJ2-3	medium-sized	CASSLGLAGRDTQYF